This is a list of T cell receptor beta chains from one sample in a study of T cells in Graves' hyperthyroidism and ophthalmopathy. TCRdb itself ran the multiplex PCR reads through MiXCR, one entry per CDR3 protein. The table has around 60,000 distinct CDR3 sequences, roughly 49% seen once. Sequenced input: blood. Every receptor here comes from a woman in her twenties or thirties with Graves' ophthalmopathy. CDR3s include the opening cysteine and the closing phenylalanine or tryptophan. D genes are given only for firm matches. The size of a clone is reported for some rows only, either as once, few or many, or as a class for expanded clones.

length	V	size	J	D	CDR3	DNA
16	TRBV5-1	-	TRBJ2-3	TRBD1	CASSLKGQGTTDTQYF	TGCGCCAGCAGCTTGAAGGGACAGGGCACCACAGATACGCAGTATTTT
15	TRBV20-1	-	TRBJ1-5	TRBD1	CSARERDRGNQPQHF	TGCAGTGCTAGAGAACGGGACAGGGGCAATCAGCCCCAGCATTTT
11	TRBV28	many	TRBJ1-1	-	CASSRVTEAFF	TGTGCCAGCAGTCGGGTCACTGAAGCTTTCTTT
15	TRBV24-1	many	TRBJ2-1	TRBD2	CATSGGGRSYNEQFF	TGTGCCACCAGTGGGGGGGGACGCTCCTACAATGAGCAGTTCTTC
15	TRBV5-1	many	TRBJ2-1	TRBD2	CASSPWTSGDNEQFF	TGCGCCAGCAGCCCTTGGACTAGCGGAGACAATGAGCAGTTCTTC
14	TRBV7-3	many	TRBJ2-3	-	CASSLGSSTDTQYF	TGTGCCAGCAGCTTAGGCAGTAGCACAGATACGCAGTATTTT
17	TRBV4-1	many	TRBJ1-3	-	CASSRGSGSSPGNTIYF	TGCGCCAGCAGCCGGGGAAGCGGGTCGAGTCCTGGAAACACCATATATTTT
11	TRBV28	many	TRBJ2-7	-	CASSELLEQYF	TGTGCCAGCAGCGAGTTACTCGAGCAGTACTTC
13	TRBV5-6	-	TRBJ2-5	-	CASRWTEQETQYF	TGTGCCAGCAGATGGACCGAACAAGAGACCCAGTACTTC
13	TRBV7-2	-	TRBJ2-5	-	CASSLSEKETQYF	TGTGCCAGCAGCTTAAGCGAAAAGGAGACCCAGTACTTC
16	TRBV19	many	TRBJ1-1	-	CASSIHWSGMNTEAFF	TGTGCCAGTAGTATTCACTGGTCTGGGATGAACACTGAAGCTTTCTTT
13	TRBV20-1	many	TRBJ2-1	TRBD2	CSASTAGVAEQFF	TGCAGTGCTAGCACAGCGGGAGTGGCTGAGCAGTTCTTC
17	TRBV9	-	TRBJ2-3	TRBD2	CASSVPGLAGPSDTQYF	TGTGCCAGCAGCGTACCGGGACTAGCGGGACCTTCAGATACGCAGTATTTT
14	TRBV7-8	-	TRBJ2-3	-	CASSSIRQTDTQYF	TGTGCCAGCAGCTCCATAAGACAGACAGATACGCAGTATTTT
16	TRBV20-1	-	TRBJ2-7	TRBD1	CSATGGQGQRTGELYF	TGCAGTGCTACTGGGGGACAGGGGCAAAGGACCGGGGAGCTGTACTTC
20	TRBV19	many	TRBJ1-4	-	CASSTSPGLLQRATNEKLFF	TGTGCCAGTAGTACCTCCCCGGGACTCTTACAGAGGGCAACTAATGAAAAACTGTTTTTT
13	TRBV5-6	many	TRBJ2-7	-	CASSLYIGGEQYF	TGTGCCAGCAGCCTCTACATAGGAGGCGAGCAGTACTTC
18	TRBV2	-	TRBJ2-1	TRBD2	CASSEAYSGRPSYNEQFF	TGTGCCAGCAGTGAAGCTTATAGCGGGAGGCCCTCCTACAATGAGCAGTTCTTC
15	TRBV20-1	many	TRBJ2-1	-	CSANNYLHSPNEQFF	TGCAGTGCTAACAACTACCTTCATAGCCCAAATGAGCAGTTCTTC
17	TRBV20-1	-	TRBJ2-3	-	CSARATGAGGPRDTQYF	TGCAGTGCTAGAGCGACAGGGGCGGGAGGGCCGCGGGATACGCAGTATTTT
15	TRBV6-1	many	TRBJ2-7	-	CASSEGVTQYYEQYF	TGTGCCAGCAGTGAAGGTGTGACCCAATATTACGAGCAGTACTTC
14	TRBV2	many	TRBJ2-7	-	CASSEPGASYEQYF	TGTGCCAGCAGTGAACCGGGAGCCTCCTACGAGCAGTACTTC
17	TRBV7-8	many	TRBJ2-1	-	CASSPQAARNSYNEQFF	TGTGCCAGCAGCCCACAGGCCGCTCGTAACTCCTACAATGAGCAGTTCTTC
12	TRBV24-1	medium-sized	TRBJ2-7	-	CATSDSLTQQYF	TGTGCCACCAGTGATTCCCTCACTCAGCAGTACTTC
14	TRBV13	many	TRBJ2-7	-	CASSPGRSSYEQYF	TGTGCCAGCAGCCCGGGACGGAGCTCCTACGAGCAGTACTTC
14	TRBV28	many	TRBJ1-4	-	CASSVASTNEKLFF	TGTGCCAGCAGCGTGGCGTCAACTAATGAAAAACTGTTTTTT
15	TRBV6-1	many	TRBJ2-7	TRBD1	CASGRGTGSLYEQYF	TGTGCCAGCGGGAGAGGGACAGGGTCCCTTTACGAGCAGTACTTC
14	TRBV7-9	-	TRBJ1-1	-	CASSLMGYATEAFF	TGTGCCAGCAGCTTAATGGGGTACGCGACGGAAGCTTTCTTT
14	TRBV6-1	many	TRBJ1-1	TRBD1	CASNRDRDTAEAFF	TGTGCCAGCAACCGGGACAGGGATACGGCTGAAGCTTTCTTT
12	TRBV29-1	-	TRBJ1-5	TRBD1	CSSGGFPDTQHF	TGCAGCTCAGGGGGATTCCCAGATACGCAGCATTTT
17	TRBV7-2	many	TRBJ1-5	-	CASSPGHRLYSNQPQHF	TGTGCCAGCAGTCCGGGGCACAGGCTCTATAGCAATCAGCCCCAGCATTTT
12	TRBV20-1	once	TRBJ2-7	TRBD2	CRAQRDPYEQYF	TGCAGAGCCCAGCGGGACCCCTATGAGCAGTACTTC
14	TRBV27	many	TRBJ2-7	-	CASSLSGGSTQQYF	TGTGCCAGCAGTTTATCTGGCGGTTCTACGCAGCAGTACTTC
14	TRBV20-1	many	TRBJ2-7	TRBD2	CSARPGLVYYEQYF	TGCAGTGCCCGGCCGGGACTAGTATACTACGAGCAGTACTTC
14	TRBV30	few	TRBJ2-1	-	CAWSLRVLHNEQFF	TGTGCCTGGAGTTTACGGGTACTTCACAATGAGCAGTTCTTC
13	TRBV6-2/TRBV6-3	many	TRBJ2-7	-	CASSWGKTYEQYF	TGTGCCAGCAGTTGGGGGAAAACCTACGAGCAGTACTTC
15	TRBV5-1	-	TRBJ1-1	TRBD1	CASSPWTGKSTEACF	TGCGCCAGCAGCCCTTGGACAGGGAAGAGCACTGAAGCTTGCTTT
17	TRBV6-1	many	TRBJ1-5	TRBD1	CASNTTPDRVNNQPQHF	TGTGCCAGCAATACAACCCCGGACAGGGTTAACAATCAGCCCCAGCATTTT
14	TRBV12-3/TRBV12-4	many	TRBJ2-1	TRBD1	CASSLGDRGREQFF	TGTGCCAGCAGTTTAGGCGACAGGGGGCGCGAGCAGTTCTTC
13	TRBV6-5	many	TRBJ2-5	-	CASSYGRGETQYF	TGTGCCAGCAGTTACGGTCGGGGAGAGACCCAGTACTTC
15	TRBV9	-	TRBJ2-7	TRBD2	CASSVYSGGGDEQYF	TGTGCCAGCAGCGTATATAGCGGGGGCGGGGACGAGCAGTACTTC
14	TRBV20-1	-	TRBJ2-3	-	CSARVPDGTDTQYF	TGCAGTGCTAGAGTCCCGGACGGGACAGATACGCAGTATTTT
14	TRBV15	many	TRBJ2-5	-	CATSRTGGKETQYF	TGTGCCACCAGCAGGACCGGGGGTAAAGAGACCCAGTACTTC
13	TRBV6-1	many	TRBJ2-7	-	CASSEAGSNEQYF	TGTGCCAGCAGTGAAGCGGGTAGTAACGAGCAGTACTTC
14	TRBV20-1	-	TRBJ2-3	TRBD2	CSVRPGLGRDTQYF	TGCAGTGTCAGGCCGGGACTAGGGCGGGATACGCAGTATTTT
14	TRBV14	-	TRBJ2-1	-	CASSQTRNGDKQFF	TGTGCCAGCAGCCAAACTAGGAACGGGGATAAGCAGTTCTTC
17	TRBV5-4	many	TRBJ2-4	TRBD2	CASSLWLAGLAKNIQYF	TGTGCCAGCAGCTTGTGGCTAGCGGGTCTAGCCAAAAACATTCAGTACTTC
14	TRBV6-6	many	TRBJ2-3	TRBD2	CASSGIAGADTQYF	TGTGCCAGCAGTGGTATAGCGGGAGCAGATACGCAGTATTTT
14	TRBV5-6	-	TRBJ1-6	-	CASGLAGGGSPLHF	TGTGCCAGCGGGCTAGCAGGCGGCGGGTCACCCCTCCACTTT
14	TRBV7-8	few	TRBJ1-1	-	CAAGGSTGATEAFF	TGTGCCGCGGGGGGTTCCACCGGAGCCACGGAAGCTTTCTTT
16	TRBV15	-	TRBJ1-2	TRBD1	CATSNQGVGSNYGYTF	TGTGCCACCAGCAACCAGGGGGTAGGATCTAACTATGGCTACACCTTC